The subject of this entry is one TCR beta chain. As yet, its antigen is unknown. Within a library made for alpha chains, this beta chain is off target, and its count is uninformative. Germline V gene lookup returns CDR1 MNHEY and CDR2 SVGAGI. The CDR3 length is 14 residues. Between the trimmed V and J ends, which lost 6 bases and 2 bases, there was a span of 10 bases. This specimen comes from a study of spatial heterogeneity in lung cancer. Across the whole study: From matched bulk RNA-seq came a T cell module score, which showed a strong correlation with TCR transcript counts in tumor regions. Study-wide results and caveats: The study found that expanded intratumoral alpha and beta TCR counts tracked tumor mutation counts.

TCRdb re-analysed the 5' RACE reads in MiXCR, keeping a single row per CDR3 protein. The sample records 1,200 or so distinct CDR3 sequences, 25% to 35% being singletons. The time point is: sample taken at primary tumor resection. The sample here was lung tumor tissue, taken at surgery. The V call is TRBV6-5, the J call TRBJ2-2; D ambiguous. The TCR was taken from a male donor with early-stage non-small cell lung cancer. The CDR3 DNA follows: TGTGCCAGCAGATGGCAGGACAACACCGGGGAGCTGTTTTTT. This gives the protein CASRWQDNTGELFF.